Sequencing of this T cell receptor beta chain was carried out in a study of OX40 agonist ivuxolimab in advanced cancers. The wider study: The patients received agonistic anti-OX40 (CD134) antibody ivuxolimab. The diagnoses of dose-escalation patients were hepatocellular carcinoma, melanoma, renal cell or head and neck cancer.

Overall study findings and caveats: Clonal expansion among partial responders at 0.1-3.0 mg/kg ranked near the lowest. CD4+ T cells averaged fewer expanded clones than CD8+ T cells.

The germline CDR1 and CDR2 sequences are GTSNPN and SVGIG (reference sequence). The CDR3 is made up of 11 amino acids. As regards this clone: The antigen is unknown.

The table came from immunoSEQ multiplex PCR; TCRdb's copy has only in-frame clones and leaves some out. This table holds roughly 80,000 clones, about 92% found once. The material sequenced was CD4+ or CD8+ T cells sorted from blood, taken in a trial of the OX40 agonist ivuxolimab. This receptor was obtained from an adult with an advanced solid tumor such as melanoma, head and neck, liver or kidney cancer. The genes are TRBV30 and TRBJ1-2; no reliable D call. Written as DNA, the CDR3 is TGTGCGCAGACCGGAGACGGTGGCTACACCTTC. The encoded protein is CAQTGDGGYTF.